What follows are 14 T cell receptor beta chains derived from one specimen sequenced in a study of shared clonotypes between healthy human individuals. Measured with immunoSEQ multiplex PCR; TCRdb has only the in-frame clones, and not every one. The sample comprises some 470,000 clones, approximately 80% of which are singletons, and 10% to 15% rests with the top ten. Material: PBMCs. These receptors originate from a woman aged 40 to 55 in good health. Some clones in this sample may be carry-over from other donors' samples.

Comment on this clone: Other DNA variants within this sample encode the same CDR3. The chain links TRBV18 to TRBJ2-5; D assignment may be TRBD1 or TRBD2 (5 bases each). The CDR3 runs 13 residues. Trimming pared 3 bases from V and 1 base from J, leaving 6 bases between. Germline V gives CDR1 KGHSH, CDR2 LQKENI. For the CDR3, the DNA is TGTGCCAGCTCACCGGGACGCCAAGAGACCCAGTACTTC. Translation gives CASSPGRQETQYF.

CDR3 amino acids: CASSVLAESYNEQFF. CDR3 sequence (DNA): TGCGCCAGCAGCGTACTAGCGGAATCATACAATGAGCAGTTCTTC. This chain links TRBV5-1 with TRBJ2-1, with 8 positions matching TRBD2. The CDR3 runs to 15 residues. Germline trimming cut 4 bases from V and 4 bases from J; bases unmatched to any gene: 7. CDR1 is SGHRS and CDR2 is YFSETQ in the germline V gene.

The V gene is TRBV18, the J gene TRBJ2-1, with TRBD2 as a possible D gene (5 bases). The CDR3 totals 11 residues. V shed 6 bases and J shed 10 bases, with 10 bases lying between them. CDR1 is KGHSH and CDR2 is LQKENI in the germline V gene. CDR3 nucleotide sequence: TGTGCCAGCTCTCGAGGAGGCGAGCAGTTCTTC. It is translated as CASSRGGEQFF.

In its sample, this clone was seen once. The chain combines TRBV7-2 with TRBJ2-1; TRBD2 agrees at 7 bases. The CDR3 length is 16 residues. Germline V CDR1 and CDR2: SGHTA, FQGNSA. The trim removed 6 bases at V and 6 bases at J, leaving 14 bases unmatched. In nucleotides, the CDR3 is TGTGCCAGCAGTTACAATTTGGCGGGAGCTAGCAATGAGCAGTTCTTC. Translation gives CASSYNLAGASNEQFF.

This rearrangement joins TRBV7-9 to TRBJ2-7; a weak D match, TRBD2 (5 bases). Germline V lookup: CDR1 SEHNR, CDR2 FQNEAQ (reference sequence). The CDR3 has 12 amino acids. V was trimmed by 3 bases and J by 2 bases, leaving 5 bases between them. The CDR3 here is CASSFGTYEQYF. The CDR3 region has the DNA TGTGCCAGCAGCTTCGGGACCTACGAGCAGTACTTC. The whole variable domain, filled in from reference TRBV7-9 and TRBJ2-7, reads DTGVSQNPRHKITKRGQNVTFRCDPISEHNRLYWYRQTLGQGPEFLTYFQNEAQLEKSRLLSDRFSAERPKGSFSTLEIQRTEQGDSAMYLCASSFGTYEQYFGPGTRLTVT.

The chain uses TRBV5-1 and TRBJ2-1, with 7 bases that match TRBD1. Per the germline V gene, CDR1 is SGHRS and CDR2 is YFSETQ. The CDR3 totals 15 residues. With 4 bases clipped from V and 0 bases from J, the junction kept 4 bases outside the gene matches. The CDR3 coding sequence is TGCGCCAGCAGCCGGGGACAGAGCTCCTACAATGAGCAGTTCTTC. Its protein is CASSRGQSSYNEQFF.

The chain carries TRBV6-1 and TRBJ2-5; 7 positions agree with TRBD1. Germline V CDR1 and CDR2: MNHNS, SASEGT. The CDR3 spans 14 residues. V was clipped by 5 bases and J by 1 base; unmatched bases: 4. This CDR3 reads CASSQGQVQETQYF. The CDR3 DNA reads TGTGCCAGCAGTCAAGGACAGGTCCAAGAGACCCAGTACTTC.

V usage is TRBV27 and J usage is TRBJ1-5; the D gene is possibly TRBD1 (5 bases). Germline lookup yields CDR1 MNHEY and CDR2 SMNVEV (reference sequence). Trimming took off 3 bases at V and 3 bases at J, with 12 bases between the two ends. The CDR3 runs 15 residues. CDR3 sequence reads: CASSFTRGDNQPQHF. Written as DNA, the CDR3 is TGTGCCAGCAGTTTCACGCGGGGGGACAATCAGCCCCAGCATTTT.

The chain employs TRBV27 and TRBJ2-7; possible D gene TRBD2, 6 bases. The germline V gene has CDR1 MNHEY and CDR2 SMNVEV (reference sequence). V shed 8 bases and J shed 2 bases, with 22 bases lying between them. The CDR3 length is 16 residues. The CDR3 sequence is CASASRQGGSAYEQYF. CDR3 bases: TGTGCCAGCGCTTCTCGCCAGGGAGGTTCCGCCTACGAGCAGTACTTC.

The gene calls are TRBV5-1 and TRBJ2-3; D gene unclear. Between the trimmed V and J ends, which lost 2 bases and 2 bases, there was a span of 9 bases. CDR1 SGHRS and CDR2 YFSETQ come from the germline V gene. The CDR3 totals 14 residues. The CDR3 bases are TGCGCCAGCAGCTTAGGGTTCCCCACAGATACGCAGTATTTT. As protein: CASSLGFPTDTQYF.

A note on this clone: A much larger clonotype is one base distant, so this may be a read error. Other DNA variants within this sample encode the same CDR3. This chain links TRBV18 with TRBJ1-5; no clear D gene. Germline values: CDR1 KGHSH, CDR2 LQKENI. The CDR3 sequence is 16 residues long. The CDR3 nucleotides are TGTGCCAGCTCACCAAACGAAGCATATAGCAACCAGCCCCAGCATTTT. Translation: CASSPNEAYSNQPQHF.

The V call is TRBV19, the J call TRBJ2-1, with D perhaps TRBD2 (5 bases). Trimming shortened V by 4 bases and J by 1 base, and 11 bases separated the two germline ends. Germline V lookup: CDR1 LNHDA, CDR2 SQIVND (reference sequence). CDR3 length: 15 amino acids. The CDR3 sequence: CASSKDSGSYNEQFF. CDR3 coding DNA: TGTGCCAGTAGTAAGGACTCGGGTTCCTACAATGAGCAGTTCTTC. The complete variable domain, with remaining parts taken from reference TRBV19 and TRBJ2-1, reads DGGITQSPKYLFRKEGQNVTLSCEQNLNHDAMYWYRQDPGQGLRLIYYSQIVNDFQKGDIAEGYSVSREKKESFPLTVTSAQKNPTAFYLCASSKDSGSYNEQFFGPGTRLTVL.

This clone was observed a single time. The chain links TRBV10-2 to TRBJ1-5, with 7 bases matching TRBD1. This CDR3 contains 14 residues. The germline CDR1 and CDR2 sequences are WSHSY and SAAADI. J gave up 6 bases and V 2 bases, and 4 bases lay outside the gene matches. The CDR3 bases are TGCGCCAGCAGTGAGCAGGGGGGTGGTCAGCCCCAGCATTTT. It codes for CASSEQGGGQPQHF.

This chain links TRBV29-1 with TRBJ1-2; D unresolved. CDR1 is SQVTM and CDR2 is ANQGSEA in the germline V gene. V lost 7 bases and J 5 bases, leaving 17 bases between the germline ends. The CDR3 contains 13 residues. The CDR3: CSAEDGNFYGYTF. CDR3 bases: TGCAGCGCCGAGGACGGAAACTTTTATGGCTACACCTTC.